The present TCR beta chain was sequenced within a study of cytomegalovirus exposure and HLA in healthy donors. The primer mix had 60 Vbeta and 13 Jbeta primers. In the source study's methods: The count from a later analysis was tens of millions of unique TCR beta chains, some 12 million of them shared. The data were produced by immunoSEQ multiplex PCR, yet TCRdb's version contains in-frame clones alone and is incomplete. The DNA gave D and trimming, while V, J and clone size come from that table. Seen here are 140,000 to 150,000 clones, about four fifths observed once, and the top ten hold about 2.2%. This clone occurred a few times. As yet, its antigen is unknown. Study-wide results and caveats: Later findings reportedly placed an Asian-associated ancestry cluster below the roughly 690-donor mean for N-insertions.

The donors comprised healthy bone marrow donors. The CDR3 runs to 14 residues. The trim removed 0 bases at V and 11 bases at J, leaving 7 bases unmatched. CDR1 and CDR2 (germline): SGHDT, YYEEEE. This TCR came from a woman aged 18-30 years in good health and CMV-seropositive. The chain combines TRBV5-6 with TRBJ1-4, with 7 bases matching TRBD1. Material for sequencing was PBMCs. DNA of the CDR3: TGTGCCAGCAGCTTGGGACAGGGCCGTTTTAAACTGTTTTTT. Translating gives CASSLGQGRFKLFF.